Sequencing of this T cell receptor (beta chain) was carried out in a study of blood T cell repertoires in COVID-19. Whole-study context: COVID-19 samples, acute and convalescent, were from the United States, Italy and Spain.

Per the study methods: Amplification from reference gene primers served as the basis for estimated nucleated cell counts. Assay used: immunoSEQ multiplex PCR; TCRdb lists only in-frame clones, some missing. V, J and clone size were drawn from that table, and D and trimming were deduced from the DNA. The sample has roughly 65,000 clones; roughly 80% are singletons. Sample: peripheral blood. This sequence originates from a man in his 60s with acute or convalescent COVID-19.

CDR3: CASTVQGTQYF. The CDR3 region has the DNA TGTGCCAGCACCGTACAGGGGACCCAGTACTTC. V is TRBV7-6 and J is TRBJ2-5, with D perhaps matching TRBD1 (6 bases). Trimming removed 7 bases from V and 7 bases from J, with 10 bases in between. CDR1 is SGHVS and CDR2 is FNYEAQ in the germline V gene. The CDR3 loop spans 11 amino acids.